Listed below are T cell receptor beta chains from one sample, sequenced in a study of blood T cell repertoires in COVID-19. The repertoire was sequenced with immunoSEQ multiplex PCR; TCRdb's copy has only in-frame clones and lacks some. The repertoire includes about 150,000 clones, approximately 86% of them detected once, and 2.5% to 3% sits in the top ten. The sample comprised peripheral blood. These receptors all come from a woman of 80 years or more with COVID-19, enrolled during active disease. CDR3s include the opening cysteine and the closing phenylalanine or tryptophan. Fields, in order: J gene, V gene, clone size, D gene, CDR3 DNA, CDR3 protein. The D gene is left open where the match is weak. Rows give clone size only sometimes, using once, few, many, or a class for an expanded clone.

TRBJ2-2 TRBV3-1/TRBV3-2 NA NA TGTGCCAGCAGCCATAGCCCCCAGGGCAGGGAGAACACCGGGGAGCTGTTTTTT CASSHSPQGRENTGELFF
TRBJ2-7 TRBV19 once TRBD2 TGTGCCAGTAGTCCCCGGGGGAGCGGGAGACCCTACGAGCAGTACTTC CASSPRGSGRPYEQYF
TRBJ1-5 TRBV12-3/TRBV12-4 NA NA TGTGCCAGCAGTATCACCAGCGATCAGCCCCAGCATTTT CASSITSDQPQHF
TRBJ2-1 TRBV6-6 NA NA TGTGCCAGCAGTTTAGGACAGCAACAGCAGTTCTTC CASSLGQQQQFF
TRBJ2-1 TRBV24-1 NA NA TGTGCCACCAGTGACTACCCACGACAGAATGAGCAGTTCTTC CATSDYPRQNEQFF
TRBJ2-4 TRBV10-2 NA NA TGCGCCAGCAGAGGACTAGCCAAAAACATTCAGTACTTC CASRGLAKNIQYF
TRBJ1-1 TRBV7-3 NA NA TGTGCCAGCAGCTTAAATCCCGGGAACACTGAAGCTTTCTTT CASSLNPGNTEAFF
TRBJ2-2 TRBV11-3 NA NA TGTGCCAGCAGCCCCACCTACGGGGTAGGGCGGACCGGGGAGCTGTTTTTT CASSPTYGVGRTGELFF
TRBJ1-1 TRBV2 NA NA TGTGCCAGCAGTGAAATTGTTAGAGCTTTCTTT CASSEIVRAFF
TRBJ1-6 TRBV10-3 NA TRBD1 TGTGCCATCGGAGGACAGGGTGAAGTTTCTAATAATTCACCCCTCCACTTT CAIGGQGEVSNNSPLHF
TRBJ2-7 TRBV29-1 NA NA TGCAGCGTTGCTTACGAGGTGGGGAGCGAGCAGTACTTC CSVAYEVGSEQYF
TRBJ2-7 TRBV7-2 NA TRBD2 TGTGCCAGCAGCCCCACTAGCGGGAGTACGTACGAGCAGTACTTC CASSPTSGSTYEQYF
TRBJ1-5 TRBV20-1 NA TRBD1 TGCAGTGCTAGTATTTATTCCCCGGGACAGGGAAATCAGCCCCAGCATTTT CSASIYSPGQGNQPQHF
TRBJ2-2 TRBV19 NA TRBD2 TGTGCCAGTCAATGGGGACTAGCGGGCCCTAGCGGGGAGCTGTTTTTT CASQWGLAGPSGELFF
TRBJ1-2 TRBV28 NA NA TGTGCCAGCAGGGGAGTTGCTAACTATGGCTACACCTTC CASRGVANYGYTF
TRBJ1-5 TRBV11-2 NA NA TGTGCCAGCAGCGTAGGGGGGCAGAGCAATCAGCCCCAGCATTTT CASSVGGQSNQPQHF
TRBJ1-4 TRBV6-5 NA TRBD1 TGTGCCAGCAGTTACGGTGGACAGGTCGGTGAAAAACTGTTTTTT CASSYGGQVGEKLFF
TRBJ2-5 TRBV24-1 once TRBD2 TGTGCCACCAGTGACCCCGGGGGGGAGTACCAAGAGACCCAGTACTTC CATSDPGGEYQETQYF
TRBJ2-1 TRBV19 NA NA TGTGCCAGTAGTATAACGCAGGGCGGCTCCTACAATGAGCAGTTCTTC CASSITQGGSYNEQFF
TRBJ1-1 TRBV10-3 NA NA TGTGCCACCCAGGACGGGGTCGCAGGATCTGAAGCTTTCTTT CATQDGVAGSEAFF
TRBJ2-2 TRBV28 NA NA TGTGCCAGCAGGGGGGCTAGCGGAGGCGGCACCGGGGAGCTGTTTTTT CASRGASGGGTGELFF
TRBJ2-1 TRBV3-1/TRBV3-2 NA NA TGTGCCAGCAGCCAGGCGGTGGGTGAGCAGTTCTTC CASSQAVGEQFF
TRBJ2-3 TRBV21-1 NA NA TGTGCCAGCAGCAAAAGGGACAGGGGGGTTGCAGATACGCAGTATTTT CASSKRDRGVADTQYF
TRBJ1-6 TRBV6-1 NA TRBD1 TGTGCCAGCAGTGAGGACCCCGGGACAGGGGTGCTTGGAAATTCACCCCTCCACTTT CASSEDPGTGVLGNSPLHF
TRBJ2-7 TRBV6-5 NA NA TGTGCCAGCAGTCGACCAGGAGGCGCCTACGAGCAGTACTTC CASSRPGGAYEQYF
TRBJ2-1 TRBV6-1 NA TRBD2 TGTGCCAGCAGAGAACCCCTCCTAGCGGAGGGCTACCATGAGCAGTTCTTC CASREPLLAEGYHEQFF
TRBJ1-4 TRBV4-2 NA TRBD1 TGTGCCAGCAGCCAAGAATACAGGGGGCTACAGGAAAAACTGTTTTTT CASSQEYRGLQEKLFF
TRBJ1-3 TRBV4-1 few NA TGCGCCAGCAGCCAAGATGTGAGCTCTGGAAACACCATATATTTT CASSQDVSSGNTIYF
TRBJ2-7 TRBV5-5 once NA TGTGCCAGCAGCCCTAACCTAGACCGCTCCTACGAGCAGTACTTC CASSPNLDRSYEQYF
TRBJ2-7 TRBV24-1 NA TRBD2 TGTGCCACCAGTGATGCCTCGGCGGGAGGGGACGAGCAGTACTTC CATSDASAGGDEQYF
TRBJ1-4 TRBV18 NA NA TGTGCCAGCTCACCCGACAGGAGTAATGAAAAACTGTTTTTT CASSPDRSNEKLFF
TRBJ1-2 TRBV5-6 NA NA TGTGCCAGCAGCTTGGCTCGGGATCACTATGGCTACACCTTC CASSLARDHYGYTF
TRBJ1-2 TRBV6-1 NA TRBD1 TGTGCCAGCAGTGATAAGCCAGGGACAGTGATAGGCTACACCTTC CASSDKPGTVIGYTF
TRBJ1-2 TRBV28 NA NA TGTGCCAGCTTTAGCGGTTCTAACTATGGCTACACCTTC CASFSGSNYGYTF
TRBJ2-1 TRBV19 NA NA TGTGCCAGTGCTAGGTCGGCCAGTAACAATGAGCAGTTCTTC CASARSASNNEQFF
TRBJ2-5 TRBV19 NA TRBD1 TGTGCCAGTAGGATGACAGGGAGTGGGGAGACCCAGTACTTC CASRMTGSGETQYF
TRBJ1-1 TRBV11-2 NA NA TGTGCCAGCAGCGTTGACATGAACACTGAAGCTTTCTTT CASSVDMNTEAFF
TRBJ1-2 TRBV5-5 NA NA TGTGCCAGCAGCGTGGGGACAATCGTTGGAGGCTACACCTTC CASSVGTIVGGYTF
TRBJ2-7 TRBV6-5 once TRBD2 TGTGCCAGCAGATTAGGACTAGCGGGAACGAATGAGCAGTACTTC CASRLGLAGTNEQYF
TRBJ1-5 TRBV6-2/TRBV6-3 NA NA TGTGCCAGCAGTTACGGGGGGTTTGGTAATCAGCCCCAGCATTTT CASSYGGFGNQPQHF
TRBJ1-1 TRBV7-3 few NA TGTGCCAGCAGCCCGTACAGGGACACTGAAGCTTTCTTT CASSPYRDTEAFF
TRBJ1-2 TRBV18 NA NA TGTGCCAGCTCACCAATGCAGGACGGAGGTAGCTATGGCTACACCTTC CASSPMQDGGSYGYTF
TRBJ2-5 TRBV7-8 NA TRBD1 TGTGCCAGCAGTCCCGGACAGGGCCAAGAGACCCAGTACTTC CASSPGQGQETQYF
TRBJ2-1 TRBV5-1 NA TRBD2 TGCGCCAGTGGGACTAGCGGGATCGGGGAGCAGTTCTTC CASGTSGIGEQFF
TRBJ1-2 TRBV11-2 NA TRBD1 TGTGCCAGCAGCCTAGGCCCCAAACAGGGGACTAACTATGGCTACACCTTC CASSLGPKQGTNYGYTF